This record concerns one TCR beta chain sequence. In the original analysis: The assay estimated nucleated cells by amplifying reference gene primers. Generated by immunoSEQ multiplex PCR, the TCRdb table keeps only in-frame clones and is missing some. V and J calls and clone size are as listed in that table; D and trimming were resolved from the DNA. The sample lists about 120,000 clones, over 70% occurring once. This sample stems from a study of blood T cell repertoires in COVID-19. In the study overall: Acute and convalescent COVID-19 specimens originated in the United States, Italy and Spain. T cells, B-cell-depleted T cells, or PBMCs provided the cDNA or gDNA that served as material.

The germline CDR1 and CDR2 sequences are LNHDA and SQIVND (reference sequence). The ends lost 6 bases at V and 0 bases at J; junction bases unmatched: 9. The CDR3 runs 16 residues. The clonotype was recovered from a man between 70 and 80 years old with acute or convalescent COVID-19. The rearrangement uses TRBV19 and TRBJ1-1; 8 bases are a match to TRBD1. The sample consisted of peripheral blood. CDR3 sequence (DNA): TGTGCCAGTAGCCTTACTTCGACAGGGGTGAACACTGAAGCTTTCTTT. Translating gives CASSLTSTGVNTEAFF.